This is a list of T cell receptor beta chains from one sample in a study of cytomegalovirus exposure and HLA in healthy donors. Clones were read by immunoSEQ multiplex PCR, and TCRdb kept only the in-frame ones, dropping some. The table has approximately 170,000 clones, roughly four fifths seen once. The sequenced material came from PBMCs. These receptors all come from a man in his forties in good health and CMV-seronegative. The CDR3 runs from the conserved cysteine through the conserved F or W. A D gene is named only where the DNA matches it firmly. Only part of the rows carry a size: once, few, many, or a class if the clone is expanded.

D	V	J	size	DNA	CDR3
NA	TRBV5-4	TRBJ1-5	NA	TGTGCCAGCAGCCTGTACGGGCAGGGGAACGGTCAGCCCCAGCATTTT	CASSLYGQGNGQPQHF
TRBD1	TRBV25-1	TRBJ1-2	NA	TGTGCCAGCAGTGAATCCCGGACAGGGTACTATGGCTACACCTTC	CASSESRTGYYGYTF
TRBD1	TRBV29-1	TRBJ2-3	NA	TGCAGCGTTGAAGGGGGACAGGGGGCAGATACGCAGTATTTT	CSVEGGQGADTQYF
NA	TRBV28	TRBJ2-2	NA	TGTGCCAGCGGCCTCGGGGAGCTGTTTTTT	CASGLGELFF
NA	TRBV5-1	TRBJ1-2	few	TGCGCCAGCAGCCCGGAGGGCCAACGCCTGGGGGGCTACACCTTC	CASSPEGQRLGGYTF
TRBD1	TRBV25-1	TRBJ2-2	NA	TGTGCCAGCAGTGAATTAGGGACAGCCTCGGGCACCGGGGAGCTGTTTTTT	CASSELGTASGTGELFF
NA	TRBV18	TRBJ1-1	NA	TGTGCCAGCTCAGATACGAGGAACACTGAAGCTTTCTTT	CASSDTRNTEAFF
NA	TRBV19	TRBJ1-2	NA	TGTGCCAGTACGAGGGACAATACCAACTATGGCTACACCTTC	CASTRDNTNYGYTF
TRBD2	TRBV19	TRBJ2-1	NA	TGTGCCAGTAGTATAGTAGTAGCTAGCGGGACCTACAATGAGCAGTTCTTC	CASSIVVASGTYNEQFF
TRBD2	TRBV10-3	TRBJ2-5	NA	TGTGCCATCAGTGAGTCCCTAGCGGGAGGTTGGGAGACCCAGTACTTC	CAISESLAGGWETQYF
NA	TRBV18	TRBJ1-1	NA	TGTGCCAGCTCACTAGACATACTGAACACTGAAGCTTTCTTT	CASSLDILNTEAFF
NA	TRBV5-1	TRBJ2-1	NA	TGCGCCAGCAGCGCGACCCCCGGGTACTCCTACAATGAGCAGTTCTTC	CASSATPGYSYNEQFF
NA	TRBV6-5	TRBJ2-7	NA	TGTGCCAGCAGCCCTAACAGCTACGAGCAGTACTTC	CASSPNSYEQYF
NA	TRBV29-1	TRBJ2-1	NA	TGCAGCGTGGGCCCGGATTCCTTTAGCTCCTACAATGAGCAGTTCTTC	CSVGPDSFSSYNEQFF
NA	TRBV5-1	TRBJ2-1	NA	TGCGCCAGCAGCTTTTCAGGGCACGACAATGAGCAGTTCTTC	CASSFSGHDNEQFF
NA	TRBV6-5	TRBJ2-1	NA	TGTGCCAGCAGGGCGGTTACCTACAATGAGCAGTTCTTC	CASRAVTYNEQFF
NA	TRBV5-1	TRBJ2-6	NA	TGCGCCAGCAGCTATATCCTCTCTGGGGCCAACGTCCTGACTTTC	CASSYILSGANVLTF
NA	TRBV5-1	TRBJ2-2	NA	TGCGCCAGCAGCTTGGGACAGGTCGGCACAGCGAACACCGGGGAGCTGTTTTTT	CASSLGQVGTANTGELFF
NA	TRBV27	TRBJ1-1	NA	TGTGCCAGCAGTTTTTGGGGCGCTGAAGCTTTCTTT	CASSFWGAEAFF
NA	TRBV7-3	TRBJ1-1	NA	TGTGCCAGCAGTTTGACCCCCGGGAAGAACACTGAAGCTTTCTTT	CASSLTPGKNTEAFF
NA	TRBV28	TRBJ2-5	NA	TGTGCCAGCAGGCTCGGACGGGAGGAGACCCAGTACTTC	CASRLGREETQYF
NA	TRBV4-1	TRBJ2-7	NA	TGCGCCAGCAGCCAAGAAGACATATCCTACGAGCAGTACTTC	CASSQEDISYEQYF
NA	TRBV7-9	TRBJ2-7	NA	TGTGCCAGCAGCTTCTCTAGGACCTACGAGCAGTACTTC	CASSFSRTYEQYF
NA	TRBV2	TRBJ2-7	NA	TGTGCCAGCAGCCACCCGCCAGGGCTTAGTAGCATCCACGAGCAGTACTTC	CASSHPPGLSSIHEQYF
NA	TRBV13	TRBJ2-3	NA	TGTGCCAGCAGCTCCAGGGATGGCACAGATACGCAGTATTTT	CASSSRDGTDTQYF
NA	TRBV29-1	TRBJ1-1	NA	TGCAGCGTTGGTGCGGGGCACACTGAAGCTTTCTTT	CSVGAGHTEAFF
TRBD1	TRBV5-4	TRBJ1-1	NA	TGTGCCAGCAGCTTGGTTGGGACAGGGGGCTGGGACACTGAAGCTTTCTTT	CASSLVGTGGWDTEAFF